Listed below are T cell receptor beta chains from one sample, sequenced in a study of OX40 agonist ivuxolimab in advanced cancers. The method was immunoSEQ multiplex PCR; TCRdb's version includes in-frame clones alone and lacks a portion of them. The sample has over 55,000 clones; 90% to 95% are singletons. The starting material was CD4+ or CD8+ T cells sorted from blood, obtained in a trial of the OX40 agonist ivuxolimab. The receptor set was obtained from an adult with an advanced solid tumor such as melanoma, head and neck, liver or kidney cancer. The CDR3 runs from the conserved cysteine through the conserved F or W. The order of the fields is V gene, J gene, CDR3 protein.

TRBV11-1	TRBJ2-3	CASRDRTGSTDTQYF
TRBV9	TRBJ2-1	CASSVGLADQTEQFF
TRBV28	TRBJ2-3	CASSLRTAFTDTQYF
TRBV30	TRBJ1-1	CAWVGLTNTEAFF
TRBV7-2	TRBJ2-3	CASSLNALAGGTDTQYF
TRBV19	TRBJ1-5	CASSDGQTSNQPQHF
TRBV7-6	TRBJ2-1	CASFPGRERTGSVYNEQFF
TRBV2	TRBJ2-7	CASSEEGIPSYEQYF
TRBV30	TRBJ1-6	CAWSRQDNNSPLHF
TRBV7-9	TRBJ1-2	CASRVGQGGNYGYTF
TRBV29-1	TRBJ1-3	CSVAPAAVGNTIYF
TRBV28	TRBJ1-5	CASKISNQPQHF
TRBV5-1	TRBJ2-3	CASSFTGVGGTDTQYF
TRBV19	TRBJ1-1	CASSISGTGGTEAFF
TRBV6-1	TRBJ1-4	CASSDGTGGSATNEKLFF
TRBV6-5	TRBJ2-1	CASSYSTGSSYNEQFF
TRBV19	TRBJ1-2	CASTQNRNYGYTF
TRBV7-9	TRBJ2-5	CASSLLGEEQETQYF
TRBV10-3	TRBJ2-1	CAVRGGLAGGDEQFF
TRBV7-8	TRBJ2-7	CASSLELRKEQYF
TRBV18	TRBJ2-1	CASSLAGDSSYNEQFF
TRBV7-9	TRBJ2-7	CASSSERDSSYEQYF
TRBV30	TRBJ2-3	CAWSWGESTDTQYF
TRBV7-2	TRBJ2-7	CASSLMGQIYEQYF
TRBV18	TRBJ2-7	CASSPVPASGEEYF
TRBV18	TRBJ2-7	CASSPGWQDEQYF
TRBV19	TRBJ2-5	CASSIERGGAQETQYF
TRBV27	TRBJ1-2	CASRREVGYGYTF
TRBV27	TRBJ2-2	CASSPGAGELFF
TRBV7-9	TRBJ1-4	CASSPTGQTTNEKLFF
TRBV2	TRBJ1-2	CASSAQGTNYGYTF
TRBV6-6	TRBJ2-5	CASRWKGAVETQYF
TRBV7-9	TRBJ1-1	CASSLGGTGGGTEAFF
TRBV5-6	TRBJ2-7	CASSYSPYEQYF
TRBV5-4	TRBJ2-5	CASSQPGAAGETQYF
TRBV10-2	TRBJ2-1	CASKVASVYNEQFF
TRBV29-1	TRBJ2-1	CSVESWRGGDEQFF
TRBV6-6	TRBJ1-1	CASSYSTGVGEAFF
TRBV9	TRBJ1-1	CASSTGTRGEAFF
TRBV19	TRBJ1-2	CASTPDRASLYYGYTF
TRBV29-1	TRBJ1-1	CSGGTEAFF
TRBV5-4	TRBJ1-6	CASSFPGQGQSPLHF
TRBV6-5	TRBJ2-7	CASSPTHSGEQYF
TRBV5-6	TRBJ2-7	CASSLNDYEQYF
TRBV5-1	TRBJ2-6	CASSLVSGGTGANVLTF